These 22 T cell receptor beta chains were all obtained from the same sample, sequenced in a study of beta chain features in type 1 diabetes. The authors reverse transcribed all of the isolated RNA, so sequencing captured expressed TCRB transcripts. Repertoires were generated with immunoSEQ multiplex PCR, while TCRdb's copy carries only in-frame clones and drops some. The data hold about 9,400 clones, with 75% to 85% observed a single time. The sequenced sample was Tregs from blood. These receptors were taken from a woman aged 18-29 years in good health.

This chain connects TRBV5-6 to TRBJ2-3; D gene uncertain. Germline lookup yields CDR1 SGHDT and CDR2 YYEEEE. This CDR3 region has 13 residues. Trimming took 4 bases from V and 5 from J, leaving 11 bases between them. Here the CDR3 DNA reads TGTGCCAGCAGCCCTGGCCCAAGAGATACGCAGTATTTT. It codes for CASSPGPRDTQYF.

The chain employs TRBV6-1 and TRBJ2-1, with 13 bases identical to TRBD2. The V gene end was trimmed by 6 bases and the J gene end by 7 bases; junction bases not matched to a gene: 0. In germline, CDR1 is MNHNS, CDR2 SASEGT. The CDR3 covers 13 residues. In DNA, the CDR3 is TGTGCCAGCAGGGGACTAGCGGGGAATGAGCAGTTCTTC. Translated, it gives CASRGLAGNEQFF.

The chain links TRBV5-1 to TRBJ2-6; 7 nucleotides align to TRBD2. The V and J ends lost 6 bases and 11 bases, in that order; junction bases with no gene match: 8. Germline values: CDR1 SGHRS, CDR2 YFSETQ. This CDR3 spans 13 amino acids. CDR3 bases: TGCGCCAGCAAGGAGCGGGGAATTGACGTCCTGACTTTC. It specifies CASKERGIDVLTF.

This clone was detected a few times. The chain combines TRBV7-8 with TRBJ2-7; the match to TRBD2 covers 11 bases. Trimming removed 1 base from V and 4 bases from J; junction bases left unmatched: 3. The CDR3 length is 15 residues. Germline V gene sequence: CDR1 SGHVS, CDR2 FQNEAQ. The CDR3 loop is CASSLDRLAGYEQYF. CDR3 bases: TGTGCCAGCAGCTTAGATAGACTAGCGGGGTACGAGCAGTACTTC.

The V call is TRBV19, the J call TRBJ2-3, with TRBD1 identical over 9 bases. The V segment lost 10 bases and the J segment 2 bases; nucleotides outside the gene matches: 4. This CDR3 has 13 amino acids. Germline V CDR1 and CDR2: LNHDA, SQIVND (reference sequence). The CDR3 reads CATRDRATDTQYF. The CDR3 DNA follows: TGTGCCACCAGGGACAGGGCCACAGATACGCAGTATTTT.

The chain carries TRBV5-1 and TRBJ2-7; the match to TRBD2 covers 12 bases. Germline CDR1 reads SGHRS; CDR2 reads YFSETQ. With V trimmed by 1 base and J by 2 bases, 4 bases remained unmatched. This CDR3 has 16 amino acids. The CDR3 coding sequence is TGCGCCAGCAGCTTGTTGCCTAGCGGGAGGGCCTACGAGCAGTACTTC. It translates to CASSLLPSGRAYEQYF.

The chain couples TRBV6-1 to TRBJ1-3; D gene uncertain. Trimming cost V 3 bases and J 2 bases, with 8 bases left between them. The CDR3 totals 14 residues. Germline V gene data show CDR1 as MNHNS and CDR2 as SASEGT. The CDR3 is CASSEAQTGNTIYF. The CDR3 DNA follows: TGTGCCAGCAGTGAGGCCCAGACTGGAAACACCATATATTTT.

Written as DNA, the CDR3 is TGTGCCAGCAGCCCGGGACAGAGCGATGGCTACACCTTC. Translated, it gives CASSPGQSDGYTF. V is TRBV6-5 and J is TRBJ1-2, with TRBD1 identical over 7 bases. From germline, CDR1 is MNHEY and CDR2 SVGAGI. The CDR3 has 13 residues. The ends lost 6 bases at V and 6 bases at J; junction bases unmatched: 7.

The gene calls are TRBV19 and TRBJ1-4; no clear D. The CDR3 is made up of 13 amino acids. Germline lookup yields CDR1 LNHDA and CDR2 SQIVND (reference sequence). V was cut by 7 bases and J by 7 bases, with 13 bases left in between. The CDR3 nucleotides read TGTGCCAGTACGGGGAGAAGAGGTGAAAAACTGTTTTTT. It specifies CASTGRRGEKLFF.

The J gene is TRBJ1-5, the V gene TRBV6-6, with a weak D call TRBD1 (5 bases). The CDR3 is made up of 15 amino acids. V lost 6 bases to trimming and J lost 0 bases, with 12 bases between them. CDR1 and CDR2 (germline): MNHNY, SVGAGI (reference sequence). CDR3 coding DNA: TGTGCCAGCAGCCCGACAGCGTATAGCAATCAGCCCCAGCATTTT. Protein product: CASSPTAYSNQPQHF.

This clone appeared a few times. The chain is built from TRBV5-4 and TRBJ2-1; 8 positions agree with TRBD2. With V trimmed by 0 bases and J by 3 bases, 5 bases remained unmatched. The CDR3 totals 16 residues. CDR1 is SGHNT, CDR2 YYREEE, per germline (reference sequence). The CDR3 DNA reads TGTGCCAGCAGCTTGGCCCGGGCGGGAGGCTACAATGAGCAGTTCTTC. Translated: CASSLARAGGYNEQFF.

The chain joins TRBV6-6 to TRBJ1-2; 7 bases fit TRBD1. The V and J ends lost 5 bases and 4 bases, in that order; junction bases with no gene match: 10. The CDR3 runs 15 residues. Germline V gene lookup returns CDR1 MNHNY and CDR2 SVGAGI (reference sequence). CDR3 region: CASSQNTGTAYGYTF. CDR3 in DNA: TGTGCCAGCAGTCAAAATACCGGGACAGCCTATGGCTACACCTTC.

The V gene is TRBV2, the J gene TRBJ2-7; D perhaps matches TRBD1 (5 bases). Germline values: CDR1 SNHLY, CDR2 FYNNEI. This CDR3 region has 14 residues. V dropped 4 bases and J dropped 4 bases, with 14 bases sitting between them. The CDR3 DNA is TGTGCCAGCAGTGCCCCTGACAGAAAATACGAGCAGTACTTC. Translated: CASSAPDRKYEQYF.

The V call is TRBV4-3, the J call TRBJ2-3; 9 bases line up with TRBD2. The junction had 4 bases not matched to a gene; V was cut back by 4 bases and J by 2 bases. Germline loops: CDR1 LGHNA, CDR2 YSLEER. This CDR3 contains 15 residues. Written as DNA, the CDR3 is TGCGCCAGCAGCCGTACTAGCGGGTTCACAGATACGCAGTATTTT. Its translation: CASSRTSGFTDTQYF.

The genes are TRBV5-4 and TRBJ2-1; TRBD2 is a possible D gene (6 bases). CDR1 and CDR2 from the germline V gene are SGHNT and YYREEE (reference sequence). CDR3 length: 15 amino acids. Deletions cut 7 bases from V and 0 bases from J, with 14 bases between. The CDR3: CASRFGSVSYNEQFF. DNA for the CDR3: TGTGCCAGCCGATTCGGGAGCGTCTCCTACAATGAGCAGTTCTTC.

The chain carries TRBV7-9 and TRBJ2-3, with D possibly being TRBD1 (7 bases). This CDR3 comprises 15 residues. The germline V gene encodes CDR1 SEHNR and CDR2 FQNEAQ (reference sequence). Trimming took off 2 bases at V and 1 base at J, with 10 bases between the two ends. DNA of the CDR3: TGTGCCAGCAGCTTACAGGGGGGACGCACAGATACGCAGTATTTT. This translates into CASSLQGGRTDTQYF. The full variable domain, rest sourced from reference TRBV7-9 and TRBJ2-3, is DTGVSQNPRHKITKRGQNVTFRCDPISEHNRLYWYRQTLGQGPEFLTYFQNEAQLEKSRLLSDRFSAERPKGSFSTLEIQRTEQGDSAMYLCASSLQGGRTDTQYFGPGTRLTVL.

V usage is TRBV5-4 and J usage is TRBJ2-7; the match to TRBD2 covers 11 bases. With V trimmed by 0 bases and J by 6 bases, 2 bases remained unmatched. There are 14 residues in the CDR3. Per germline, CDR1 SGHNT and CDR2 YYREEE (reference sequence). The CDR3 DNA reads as TGTGCCAGCAGCTTGGGGCTAGCGGGAGGCGAGCAGTACTTC. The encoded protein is CASSLGLAGGEQYF.

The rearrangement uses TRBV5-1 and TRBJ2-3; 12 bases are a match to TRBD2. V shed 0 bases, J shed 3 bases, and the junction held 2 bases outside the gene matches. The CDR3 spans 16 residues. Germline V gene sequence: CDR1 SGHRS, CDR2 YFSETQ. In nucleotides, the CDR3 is TGCGCCAGCAGCTTGGCACTAGCGGGAGGAACAGATACGCAGTATTTT. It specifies CASSLALAGGTDTQYF.

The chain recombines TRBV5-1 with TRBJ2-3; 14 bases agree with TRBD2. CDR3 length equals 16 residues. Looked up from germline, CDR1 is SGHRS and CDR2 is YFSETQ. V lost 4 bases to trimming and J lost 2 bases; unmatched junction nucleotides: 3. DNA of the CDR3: TGCGCCAGCAGCAGGGGACTAGCGGGGGCCACAGATACGCAGTATTTT. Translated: CASSRGLAGATDTQYF. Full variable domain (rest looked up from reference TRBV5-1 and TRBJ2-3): KAGVTQTPRYLIKTRGQQVTLSCSPISGHRSVSWYQQTPGQGLQFLFEYFSETQRNKGNFPGRFSGRQFSNSRSEMNVSTLELGDSALYLCASSRGLAGATDTQYFGPGTRLTVL.

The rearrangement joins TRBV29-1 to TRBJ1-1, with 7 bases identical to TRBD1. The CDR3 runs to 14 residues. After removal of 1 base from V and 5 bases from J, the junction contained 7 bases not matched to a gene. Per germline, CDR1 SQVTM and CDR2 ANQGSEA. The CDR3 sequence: CSVEGGQIGTEAFF. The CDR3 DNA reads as TGCAGCGTTGAAGGGGGACAGATAGGGACTGAAGCTTTCTTT.

CDR3 amino acids: CASSFAGLAGGPPRNEQFF. The CDR3 DNA sequence: TGTGCCAGCAGCTTTGCGGGACTAGCGGGGGGGCCACCCCGCAATGAGCAGTTCTTC. The chain combines TRBV7-9 with TRBJ2-1; 16 bases align to TRBD2. V shed 3 bases and J 6 bases; nucleotides not matched to a gene: 11. The CDR3 totals 19 residues. The germline V gene encodes CDR1 SEHNR and CDR2 FQNEAQ (reference sequence).

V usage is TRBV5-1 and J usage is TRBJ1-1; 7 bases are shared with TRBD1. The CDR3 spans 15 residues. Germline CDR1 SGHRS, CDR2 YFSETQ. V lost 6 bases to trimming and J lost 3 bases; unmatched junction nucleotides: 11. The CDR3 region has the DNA TGCGCCAGCACCCCAGGGGGAGGTGCGTACACTGAAGCTTTCTTT. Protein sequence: CASTPGGGAYTEAFF. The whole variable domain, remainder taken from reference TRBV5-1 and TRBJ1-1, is KAGVTQTPRYLIKTRGQQVTLSCSPISGHRSVSWYQQTPGQGLQFLFEYFSETQRNKGNFPGRFSGRQFSNSRSEMNVSTLELGDSALYLCASTPGGGAYTEAFFGQGTRLTVV.